Below, 31 T cell receptor beta chains from the same sample are listed, as sequenced in a study of blood T cells in healthy people across ages. The use of a sample-barcoded 5' primer and a J-beta primer mix characterized a second PCR of about 7 to 12 cycles. MiXCR, applied by TCRdb to the 5' RACE reads, yields one record per CDR3 protein. The table records around 1,800,000 distinct CDR3 sequences, 39% of them present only once. The sample comprised blood. The receptors come from a human donor in good health.

Regarding this clonotype: A read error may account for a junction end that differs from germline. The V and J genes are TRBV6-5 and TRBJ1-2, with D possibly TRBD1 on 5 matching bases. CDR3 length equals 11 residues. Germline CDR1 MNHEY, CDR2 SVGAGI. CDR3 sequence (DNA): TGTGCCAGCAGGGGGGACTCGGGCTGCACCTTC. It encodes CASRGDSGCTF.

V is TRBV6-5 and J is TRBJ2-1; weak D call: TRBD2 (6 bases). Trimming cost V 0 bases and J 0 bases, with 9 bases left between them. The germline V gene encodes CDR1 MNHEY and CDR2 SVGAGI. The CDR3 is 16 residues long. The chain's CDR3 is CASSYSWRDSYNEQFF. In nucleotides, the CDR3 is TGTGCCAGCAGTTACTCGTGGCGGGACTCCTACAATGAGCAGTTCTTC.

V usage is TRBV29-1 and J usage is TRBJ2-1; D is possibly TRBD1 or TRBD2 (5 bases each). The J call may be incorrect, as the DNA end agrees better with TRBJ2-7. Germline assignment: CDR1 SQVTM and CDR2 ANQGSEA. The CDR3 covers 15 residues. The CDR3 coding sequence is TGCAGCGTCTCAGGGACCCCGAGCTCCTACAATGAGCAGTACTTC. Amino acid sequence: CSVSGTPSSYNEQYF.

The CDR3 DNA reads as TGTGCCAGCAGTGTTCCCAGGGGGCTCGGGGAAAAACTGTTTTTT. Translated, it gives CASSVPRGLGEKLFF. The chain uses TRBV2 and TRBJ1-4; 8 bases are shared with TRBD1. This CDR3 region has 15 residues. Trimming cost V 4 bases and J 8 bases; bases outside gene matches: 9. Germline CDR1 reads SNHLY; CDR2 reads FYNNEI.

The rearrangement uses TRBV11-1 and TRBJ2-3; 8 bases are shared with TRBD1. The CDR3 length is 14 residues. Trimming at V came to 3 bases and at J to 12 bases, leaving 11 bases not matched to a gene. The germline V gene has CDR1 SGHAT and CDR2 FQDESV (reference sequence). The CDR3 sequence is CASSLNHRGETQYF. The CDR3 DNA reads TGTGCCAGCAGCTTGAACCACAGGGGGGAGACCCAGTATTTT. Filled out from reference TRBV11-1 and TRBJ2-3, the complete variable domain reads EAEVAQSPRYKITEKSQAVAFWCDPISGHATLYWYRQILGQGPELLVQFQDESVVDDSQLPKDRFSAERLKGVDSTLKIQPAELGDSAMYLCASSLNHRGETQYFGPGTRLTVL.

A few counts support this clonotype. The chain employs TRBV20-1 and TRBJ2-1, with TRBD2 matching 12 bases. CDR3 size: 18 residues. The trim removed 7 bases at V and 1 base at J, leaving 14 bases unmatched. Germline assignment: CDR1 DFQATT and CDR2 SNEGSKA (reference sequence). The CDR3 reads CSEAPSGGAEGSYNEQFF. CDR3 DNA: TGCAGTGAGGCGCCTAGCGGGGGGGCTGAAGGGTCCTACAATGAGCAGTTCTTC.

The chain carries TRBV6-6 and TRBJ1-4; 7 positions agree with TRBD1. Trimming took 11 bases from V and 6 from J; bases not matched to a gene: 15. The CDR3 length is 15 residues. Germline lookup yields CDR1 MNHNY and CDR2 SVGAGI (reference sequence). The CDR3 DNA follows: TGTGCCGGCTGTGAGGGGGACAGAGCCTATGAAAAACTGTTTTTT. Its protein is CAGCEGDRAYEKLFF.

In its sample, this clonotype was seen many times. The chain couples TRBV12-3 or TRBV12-4 to TRBJ2-3; no firm D call. The length of the CDR3 is 14 residues. V lost 6 bases and J lost 2, with 12 bases in between. The CDR3 DNA reads TGTGCCAGCAGCTTAAGAGCGTACACAGATACGCAGTATTTT. As protein: CASSLRAYTDTQYF.

This clonotype turned up a few times. CDR3 nucleotide sequence: TGCAGTGCTAGAGATCCCGCCAGGGACACCTTC. Protein product: CSARDPARDTF. J is TRBJ1-2 and V is TRBV20-1; maybe TRBD1 (5 bases). The CDR3 is made up of 11 amino acids. Germline V gives CDR1 DFQATT, CDR2 SNEGSKA (reference sequence). V lost 0 bases to trimming and J lost 12 bases, with 11 bases between them.

The CDR3 is CASSSKTTTLGETQYF. CDR3 DNA sequence: TGTGCCAGCAGCTCCAAGACCACCACACTCGGAGAGACCCAGTACTTC. The V and J genes are TRBV7-2 and TRBJ2-5; D gene ambiguous. The germline V gene has CDR1 SGHTA and CDR2 FQGNSA. Trimming shortened V by 4 bases and J by 4 bases, and 19 bases separated the two germline ends. The CDR3 runs to 16 residues. Full variable domain (outside the CDR3, taken from reference TRBV7-2 and TRBJ2-5): GAGVSQSPSNKVTEKGKDVELRCDPISGHTALYWYRQSLGQGLEFLIYFQGNSAPDKSGLPSDRFSAERTGGSVSTLTIQRTQQEDSAVYLCASSSKTTTLGETQYFGPGTRLLVL.

This clonotype was counted only a few times. This chain links TRBV20-1 with TRBJ2-1; no clear D. The germline V gene encodes CDR1 DFQATT and CDR2 SNEGSKA (reference sequence). The CDR3 spans 17 residues. V was cut by 0 bases and J by 0 bases, with 15 bases left in between. CDR3 sequence: CSARDGEGGSSYNEQFF. The CDR3 region has the DNA TGCAGTGCTAGAGATGGGGAAGGCGGCAGCTCCTACAATGAGCAGTTCTTC.

This clonotype was found a few times. The rearrangement uses TRBV6-1 and TRBJ1-6; no reliable D call. Germline V gene sequence: CDR1 MNHNS, CDR2 SASEGT. V lost 2 bases and J lost 5, with 10 bases in between. This CDR3 contains 15 residues. CDR3 protein: CASSESIPNNSPLHF. Written as DNA, the CDR3 is TGTGCCAGCAGTGAATCAATACCCAATAATTCACCCCTCCACTTT.

V usage is TRBV20-1 and J usage is TRBJ2-1; either TRBD1 or TRBD2 may fit D (5 bases each). Per germline, CDR1 DFQATT and CDR2 SNEGSKA (reference sequence). CDR3 length: 17 amino acids. V lost 3 bases to trimming and J lost 2 bases, with 20 bases between them. The CDR3 spells CSARRGRDVSPYNEQFF. The CDR3, as DNA: TGCAGTGCTAGGAGGGGCAGAGATGTATCCCCCTACAATGAGCAGTTCTTC.

In its sample, this clonotype was seen a few times. The chain has TRBV7-9 and TRBJ1-6, with D possibly being TRBD1 (6 bases). Germline values: CDR1 SEHNR, CDR2 FQNEAQ (reference sequence). V was cut by 0 bases and J by 7 bases, with 10 bases left in between. The CDR3 sequence is 15 residues long. CDR3 protein: CASSLASGVNSPLHF. CDR3 sequence (DNA): TGTGCCAGCAGCTTAGCGTCAGGGGTGAATTCACCCCTCCACTTT.

This clonotype has only a few counts. This chain uses TRBV5-1 with TRBJ2-7; 9 bases line up with TRBD1. V lost 4 bases, J lost 5 bases, and 7 bases stayed unmatched. The CDR3 runs to 14 residues. Germline V gene lookup returns CDR1 SGHRS and CDR2 YFSETQ. DNA for the CDR3: TGCGCCAGCAGCACGGGACAGGGATACCACGAGCAGTACTTC. Encoded protein: CASSTGQGYHEQYF. Variable domain in full (rest from reference TRBV5-1 and TRBJ2-7): KAGVTQTPRYLIKTRGQQVTLSCSPISGHRSVSWYQQTPGQGLQFLFEYFSETQRNKGNFPGRFSGRQFSNSRSEMNVSTLELGDSALYLCASSTGQGYHEQYFGPGTRLTVT.

The chain combines TRBV7-2 with TRBJ2-3; D may match TRBD1 or TRBD2 (5 bases each). Germline assignment: CDR1 SGHTA and CDR2 FQGNSA. V was clipped by 0 bases and J by 5 bases, with 15 bases between them. The CDR3 length is 16 residues. CDR3 sequence (DNA): TGTGCCAGCAGCTTAGCCTTAGGGACGGATGTAGATACGCAGTATTTT. Translation: CASSLALGTDVDTQYF.

This clonotype was detected only a few times. This chain uses TRBV20-1 with TRBJ2-5; TRBD2 agrees at 8 bases. CDR1 and CDR2 from the germline V gene are DFQATT and SNEGSKA (reference sequence). The CDR3 has 16 amino acids. V trimming: 3 bases; J trimming: 2 bases; junction bases outside the gene matches: 11. CDR3 DNA sequence: TGCAGTGCTAGGGACCGGCGGCGGGGGGCACAAGAGACCCAGTACTTC. As protein: CSARDRRRGAQETQYF.

This chain uses TRBV6-1 with TRBJ2-3; tentatively, D is TRBD1 or TRBD2 (5 bases each). The germline V gene encodes CDR1 MNHNS and CDR2 SASEGT. V was clipped by 3 bases and J by 9 bases, with 10 bases between them. This CDR3 contains 12 residues. In nucleotides, the CDR3 is TGTGCCAGCAGTGACGTTTGGGGGACGCAGTATTTT. Its translation: CASSDVWGTQYF.

The J gene is TRBJ2-1, the V gene TRBV7-9; 15 bases map to TRBD2. The ends lost 5 bases at V and 1 base at J; junction bases unmatched: 6. Germline CDR1 reads SEHNR; CDR2 reads FQNEAQ (reference sequence). This CDR3 contains 18 residues. The CDR3 DNA sequence: TGTGCCAGCAGCCGAGGACTAGCGGGGGGGCAATCCTACAATGAGCAGTTCTTC. Encoded protein: CASSRGLAGGQSYNEQFF.

This rearrangement joins TRBV15 to TRBJ1-6, with a possible D match to TRBD1 (6 bases). This CDR3 has 17 residues. The germline V and J ends were trimmed by 3 bases and 2 bases, with 14 bases remaining between them. From germline, CDR1 is LNHNV and CDR2 YYDKDF (reference sequence). CDR3 nucleotides: TGTGCCACCAGCAGGCGCTTCCAGGGGACCTATAATTCACCCCTCCACTTT. Its translation: CATSRRFQGTYNSPLHF.

The chain joins TRBV20-1 to TRBJ1-4; D gene uncertain. The CDR3 totals 12 residues. V gave up 7 bases and J gave up 3 bases, with 9 bases separating them. Germline V CDR1 and CDR2: DFQATT, SNEGSKA (reference sequence). In nucleotides, the CDR3 is TGCAGTGTAAGGACGGCTAATGAAAAACTGTTTTTT. This sequence encodes CSVRTANEKLFF.

This chain uses TRBV3-1 with TRBJ1-2, with TRBD1 matching over 10 bases. V dropped 0 bases and J dropped 4; count of bases not matched to a gene: 8. The CDR3 totals 17 residues. Germline-derived CDR1 and CDR2 are LGHDT and YNNKEL (reference sequence). CDR3 protein: CASSQDGQGVTSYGYTF. The CDR3 DNA follows: TGTGCCAGCAGCCAAGATGGACAGGGGGTGACGAGCTATGGCTACACCTTC.

The genes are TRBV5-1 and TRBJ1-5; 10 nucleotides align to TRBD1. This CDR3 has 14 amino acids. J gave up 5 bases and V 4 bases, and 3 bases lay outside the gene matches. From germline, CDR1 is SGHRS and CDR2 YFSETQ. For the CDR3, the DNA is TGCGCCAGCAGCGACGGGACAGGGGATCAGCCCCAGCATTTT. Amino acid sequence: CASSDGTGDQPQHF.

V gene TRBV4-1 combines with J gene TRBJ2-1; 12 bases are a match to TRBD2. The CDR3 is 16 amino acids. Germline V gives CDR1 MGHRA, CDR2 YSYEKL. The trim removed 4 bases at V and 9 bases at J, leaving 10 bases unmatched. CDR3 in DNA: TGCGCCAGCAGCCTCCCCCTAGCGGGGGGGCTTATTGAGCAGTTCTTC. Protein sequence: CASSLPLAGGLIEQFF.

This clonotype was seen only a few times. V gene TRBV12-3 or TRBV12-4 combines with J gene TRBJ2-4; a weak D match, TRBD2 (6 bases). The closer fit of TRBJ2-7 to the DNA end suggests the J call may be wrong. The CDR3 consists of 14 residues. The CDR3 protein is CASSPGLASAEQYF. The CDR3 DNA reads as TGTGCCAGCAGCCCGGGACTGGCGAGCGCCGAGCAGTACTTC.

As for this clonotype: One end of the junction varies from germline; a read error may be responsible. The chain recombines TRBV4-1 with TRBJ1-6; TRBD1 aligns across 9 bases. In germline, CDR1 is MGHRA, CDR2 YSYEKL. CDR3 size: 14 residues. CDR3 region: CASSQPGQGSPPHF. CDR3 DNA: TGCGCCAGCAGCCAGCCGGGACAGGGATCACCCCCCCACTTT.

CDR3 in amino acids: CASSTHLGQINYGYTF. The CDR3 coding sequence is TGTGCCAGCAGCACCCACCTCGGACAGATCAACTATGGCTACACCTTC. This chain connects TRBV7-2 to TRBJ1-2, with D possibly being TRBD1 (6 bases). V shed 5 bases and J shed 2 bases, with 18 bases lying between them. Germline V gene lookup returns CDR1 SGHTA and CDR2 FQGNSA. The CDR3 length is 16 residues.

The chain is built from TRBV5-1 and TRBJ1-2; 9 bases are a match to TRBD1. The CDR3 contains 14 residues. Trimming at V came to 4 bases and at J to 8 bases, leaving 9 bases not matched to a gene. Germline values: CDR1 SGHRS, CDR2 YFSETQ. The CDR3 DNA follows: TGCGCCAGCAGCGTCTTACAGGGGGCGGAGGGCTACACCTTC. The encoded protein is CASSVLQGAEGYTF.

The rearrangement joins TRBV28 to TRBJ2-5; TRBD2 might be the D (6 bases). The CDR3 sequence is 15 residues long. V shed 6 bases and J shed 2 bases, with 16 bases lying between them. The V gene's germline CDR1 is MDHEN and CDR2 SYDVKM. Here the CDR3 DNA reads TGTGCCAGCAGGCAAGGGTTGACTAGACAAGAGACCCAGTACTTC. It codes for CASRQGLTRQETQYF.

The rearrangement uses TRBV6-6 and TRBJ2-7, with D possibly TRBD1 on 6 matching bases. Trimming pared 0 bases from V and 11 bases from J, leaving 14 bases between. The CDR3 is 13 residues long. Germline-derived CDR1 and CDR2 are MNHNY and SVGAGI (reference sequence). This chain's CDR3 is CASSYSIQGDEYF. The CDR3 DNA sequence: TGTGCCAGCAGTTACTCGATACAGGGCGATGAGTACTTC.

This clonotype was detected only once. At one of its ends the junction is not consistent with the germline gene, which may arise from a read error. The gene calls are TRBV5-1 and TRBJ2-1; 13 nucleotides match TRBD2. CDR1 and CDR2 (germline): SGHRS, YFSETQ. The length of the CDR3 is 16 residues. CDR3 region: CSSSQTGTSGANEQFF. The DNA of the CDR3 is TGCTCCAGCAGTCAAACCGGGACTAGCGGGGCTAATGAGCAGTTCTTC.